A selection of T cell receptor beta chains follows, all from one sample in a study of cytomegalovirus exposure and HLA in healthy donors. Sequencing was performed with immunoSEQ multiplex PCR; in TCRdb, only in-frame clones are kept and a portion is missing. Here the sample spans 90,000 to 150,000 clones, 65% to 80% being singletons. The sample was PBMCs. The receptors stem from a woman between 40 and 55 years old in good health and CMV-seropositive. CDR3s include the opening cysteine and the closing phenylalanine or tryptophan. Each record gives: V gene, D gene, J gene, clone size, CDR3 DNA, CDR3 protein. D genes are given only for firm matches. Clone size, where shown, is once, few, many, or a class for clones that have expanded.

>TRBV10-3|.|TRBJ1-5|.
TGTGCCATCAGTGAGTCCCCAGGGTTTCAGCCCCAGCATTTT
CAISESPGFQPQHF
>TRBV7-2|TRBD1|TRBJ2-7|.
TGTGCCAGCAGCTTCTCCGGGACAGGGGGCGGTGGGCAGTACTTC
CASSFSGTGGGGQYF
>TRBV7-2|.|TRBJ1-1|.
TGTGCCAGCAGCTTAGCGAGGGAACAGGGAGAAGCTTTCTTT
CASSLAREQGEAFF
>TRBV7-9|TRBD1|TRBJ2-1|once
TGTGCCAGCAGCTCCATGGACAGGCCTGGGGCTTACAATGAGCAGTTCTTC
CASSSMDRPGAYNEQFF
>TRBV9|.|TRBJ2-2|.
TGTGCCAGCAGCGCGAACCGGGACGGACTAAACACCGGGGAGCTGTTTTTT
CASSANRDGLNTGELFF
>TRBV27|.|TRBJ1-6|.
TGTGCCAGCGGTACTAGGCTCGGAGGGAATTCACCCCTCCACTTT
CASGTRLGGNSPLHF
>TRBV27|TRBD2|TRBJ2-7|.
TGTGCCAGCAGTTTATTTCCTAGCGGGACTGACGAGCAGTACTTC
CASSLFPSGTDEQYF
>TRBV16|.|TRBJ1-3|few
TGTGCCAGCAGCCAATCTCGACTCCTTGGAAACACCATATATTTT
CASSQSRLLGNTIYF
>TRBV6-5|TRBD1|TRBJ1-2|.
TGTGCCAGCAGTTACTTTCGGACAGGGGACTACGCCTTC
CASSYFRTGDYAF
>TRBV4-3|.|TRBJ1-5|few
TGCGCCAGCAGCCAAGACAGAAATAATCAGCCCCAGCATTTT
CASSQDRNNQPQHF